This entry concerns a single TCR beta chain. In the authors' methods: Scientists estimated how many nucleated cells there were by amplifying reference gene primers. Data came from immunoSEQ multiplex PCR; TCRdb stores just in-frame clones and leaves some out. V, J and clone size were drawn from that table, and D and trimming were deduced from the DNA. The sample lists around 70,000 clones, around 80% occurring once. The CDR3 loop spans 14 amino acids. V was clipped by 6 bases and J by 3 bases, with 12 bases between them. Germline lookup yields CDR1 MDHEN and CDR2 SYDVKM. The sample belongs to a study of blood T cell repertoires in COVID-19. As for the study in general: PBMCs, B-cell-depleted T cells, or T cells provided the cDNA or gDNA that made up the material.

Sequenced: peripheral blood. The TCR comes from a man aged 55 to 70 with active or convalescent COVID-19. This chain links TRBV28 with TRBJ1-5; D gene unclear. The CDR3 is CASSLRVNNQPQHF. The CDR3, as DNA: TGTGCCAGCAGCCTTCGGGTCAACAATCAGCCCCAGCATTTT.